The 31 T cell receptor beta chains below were found in one sample sequenced in a study of graft-versus-host responses after intestinal transplantation. No antigen is known for these receptors. Repertoires were generated with immunoSEQ multiplex PCR, while TCRdb's copy carries only in-frame clones and drops some. This table holds tens of thousands of clones, over 90% found once. The sequenced sample was unstimulated CD8+ T cells sorted from spleen or lymph node cells, obtained before transplant. Receptors were obtained from a human donor who was the organ donor for an intestinal transplant.

This sequence joins TRBV30 and TRBJ2-7; a possible D gene is TRBD1 (6 bases). The CDR3 sequence is 16 residues long. V was clipped by 0 bases and J by 5 bases, with 20 bases between them. CDR1 is GTSNPN and CDR2 is SVGIG in the germline V gene (reference sequence). The CDR3 nucleotides read TGTGCCTGGAGTGTACCCGGGACACTGAGGGTCGACGAGCAGTACTTC. Its translation: CAWSVPGTLRVDEQYF.

This chain links TRBV23-1 with TRBJ1-5, with TRBD1 as a possible D gene (5 bases). TRBV23-1 is an ORF, with its function uncertain. There are 15 residues in the CDR3. As DNA, the CDR3 is TGCGCTACCACGCTTCAAACAGGAGTTAATCAGCCCCAGCATTTT. This codes for CATTLQTGVNQPQHF.

The J gene is TRBJ2-1, the V gene TRBV2; D is undetermined. Germline V CDR1 and CDR2: SNHLY, FYNNEI. The V end lost 5 bases, the J end lost 7 bases, and 15 bases lay between the germline ends. There are 14 residues in the CDR3. The CDR3 DNA is TGTGCCAGCAGTTCCGGAGTCTCTAAGAATGAGCAGTTCTTC. Translated: CASSSGVSKNEQFF.

The chain combines TRBV7-2 with TRBJ1-2; unclear D gene. The germline V gene has CDR1 SGHTA and CDR2 FQGNSA. Trimming stripped 1 base from V and 7 bases from J, with 7 bases between. The CDR3 runs 12 residues. The CDR3 region is CASSLDGFGYTF. CDR3 coding DNA: TGTGCCAGCAGCTTAGACGGTTTTGGCTACACCTTC.

This chain connects TRBV18 to TRBJ1-2; TRBD1 is a possible D gene (5 bases). V lost 4 bases, J lost 8 bases, and 11 bases lay in between. Germline V lookup: CDR1 KGHSH, CDR2 LQKENI. The CDR3 runs 12 residues. The CDR3 loop reads CASSRRQHGYTF. CDR3 DNA sequence: TGTGCCAGCTCACGTAGACAGCACGGCTACACCTTC.

This chain connects TRBV7-9 to TRBJ1-5; 9 bases are shared with TRBD1. The CDR3 runs 15 residues. The V gene end was trimmed by 4 bases and the J gene end by 6 bases; junction bases not matched to a gene: 7. Germline V gene sequence: CDR1 SEHNR, CDR2 FQNEAQ (reference sequence). In DNA, the CDR3 is TGTGCCAGCAGCTGGGACAGGGTCGTGGGTCAGCCCCAGCATTTT. This gives the protein CASSWDRVVGQPQHF.

This clone is a singleton in its sample. This chain joins TRBV10-1 and TRBJ2-1; no reliable D call. The CDR3 totals 16 residues. The germline V gene encodes CDR1 WNHNN and CDR2 SYGVQD (reference sequence). V lost 0 bases to trimming and J lost 5 bases, with 14 bases between them. This chain's CDR3 is CASSESPTPPNNEQFF. The CDR3 DNA reads TGCGCCAGCAGTGAGTCCCCTACCCCCCCGAACAATGAGCAGTTCTTC.

The rearrangement joins TRBV27 to TRBJ2-7; 10 bases line up with TRBD1. V lost 6 bases and J lost 7; bases outside the gene matches: 9. The germline V gene encodes CDR1 MNHEY and CDR2 SMNVEV (reference sequence). This CDR3 is built from 14 residues. The CDR3 region is CASSPGTGAREQYF. CDR3 in DNA: TGTGCCAGCAGCCCCGGGACAGGGGCGCGGGAGCAGTACTTC.

The chain employs TRBV27 and TRBJ1-1; tentative D call: TRBD1 (6 bases). Between the trimmed V and J ends, which lost 7 bases and 2 bases, there was a span of 14 bases. CDR1 is MNHEY and CDR2 is SMNVEV in the germline V gene (reference sequence). The length of the CDR3 is 14 residues. The DNA of the CDR3 is TGTGCCAGCACTTCTATACAGGGCAACACTGAAGCTTTCTTT. It yields the protein CASTSIQGNTEAFF.

This clone appeared a few times. J is TRBJ1-1 and V is TRBV4-1, with 9 bases fitting TRBD1. Trimming removed 3 bases from V and 5 bases from J; junction bases left unmatched: 7. Looked up from germline, CDR1 is MGHRA and CDR2 is YSYEKL. The CDR3 length is 15 residues. DNA of the CDR3: TGCGCCAGCAGCCAGATGACAGGGGGTTGGACTGAAGCTTTCTTT. Its protein is CASSQMTGGWTEAFF.

The chain links TRBV4-1 to TRBJ2-7, with a tentative D call TRBD2 (6 bases). There are 13 residues in the CDR3. The V gene's germline CDR1 is MGHRA and CDR2 YSYEKL. Trimming took off 4 bases at V and 7 bases at J, with 14 bases between the two ends. In nucleotides, the CDR3 is TGCGCCAGCAGCCCCCACGGGAGTTCTGAGCAGTACTTC. Protein sequence: CASSPHGSSEQYF.

This clone was seen once. The J gene is TRBJ1-1, the V gene TRBV11-2; D is perhaps TRBD1 (5 bases). This CDR3 is 14 amino acids long. Trimming removed 3 bases from V and 7 bases from J, with 15 bases in between. Per germline, CDR1 SGHAT and CDR2 FQNNGV. CDR3 sequence (DNA): TGTGCCAGCAGCTTTTCAGGGCGGTTCGGTGAAGCTTTCTTT. Translated, it gives CASSFSGRFGEAFF.

J is TRBJ2-7 and V is TRBV27; the D gene is possibly TRBD1 (6 bases). Trimming removed 3 bases at V and 5 bases at J, with 14 bases between. The length of the CDR3 is 14 residues. Germline lookup yields CDR1 MNHEY and CDR2 SMNVEV (reference sequence). The CDR3 loop reads CASSLQTGGHEQYF. CDR3 DNA: TGTGCCAGCAGTTTGCAGACAGGCGGACACGAGCAGTACTTC.

The chain links TRBV28 to TRBJ2-2; TRBD1 might be the D (6 bases). Germline CDR1 is MDHEN and CDR2 is SYDVKM. V was pared by 3 bases and J by 1 base, with 9 bases between. This CDR3 contains 15 residues. CDR3 region: CASSFWGQNTGELFF. DNA for the CDR3: TGTGCCAGCAGTTTTTGGGGGCAGAACACCGGGGAGCTGTTTTTT.

In its sample, this clone was seen once. The CDR3 protein is CASSIPGMGQETQYF. The CDR3 bases are TGTGCCAGCAGTATCCCGGGGATGGGCCAAGAGACCCAGTACTTC. The chain combines TRBV11-2 with TRBJ2-5; TRBD2 is a possible D gene (5 bases). Germline values: CDR1 SGHAT, CDR2 FQNNGV. The V gene lost 6 bases and the J gene lost 1 base, with 15 bases spanning the gap. The CDR3 runs 15 residues.

The chain is built from TRBV19 and TRBJ2-5; no clear D gene. CDR3 length equals 14 residues. V lost 3 bases to trimming and J lost 4 bases, with 12 bases between them. Germline V gene data show CDR1 as LNHDA and CDR2 as SQIVND (reference sequence). CDR3 protein: CASSILSGGETQYF. Here the CDR3 DNA reads TGTGCCAGTAGTATCTTATCGGGTGGAGAGACCCAGTACTTC.

This chain connects TRBV28 to TRBJ2-1; D is unclear. The CDR3 is made up of 13 amino acids. Germline V lookup: CDR1 MDHEN, CDR2 SYDVKM. V was trimmed by 5 bases and J by 7 bases, leaving 12 bases between them. The CDR3 DNA sequence: TGTGCCAGCAGTCCCGACATCTGGAATGAGCAGTTCTTC. This encodes CASSPDIWNEQFF.

The rearrangement links TRBV11-2 to TRBJ2-5; TRBD2 agrees at 13 bases. V lost 6 bases, J lost 7 bases, and 5 bases stayed unmatched. Germline CDR1 and CDR2: SGHAT and FQNNGV. The CDR3 extends over 14 amino acids. This CDR3 reads CASRGTSGKGTQYF. The CDR3 DNA sequence: TGTGCCAGCAGAGGGACTAGCGGGAAAGGGACCCAGTACTTC.

V and J are TRBV10-2 and TRBJ2-7; 11 nucleotides agree with TRBD1. CDR3 length equals 14 residues. Germline V gives CDR1 WSHSY, CDR2 SAAADI. J lost 7 bases, V lost 9 bases, and 11 bases had no gene match. In DNA, the CDR3 is TGCGCCAGTAAGAGTGGACAGGGGGCTGGTGAGCAGTACTTC. Translated: CASKSGQGAGEQYF.

With regard to this clone: The junction departs from germline at one end; a sequencing error may be responsible. The chain employs TRBV29-1 and TRBJ1-4; TRBD1 aligns across 10 bases. This CDR3 spans 18 amino acids. CDR1 and CDR2 (germline): SQVTM, ANQGSEA. CDR3 protein: CGVEIWGQGWATNEKLFF. The CDR3 DNA reads as TGCGGCGTTGAAATATGGGGACAGGGGTGGGCAACTAATGAAAAACTGTTTTTT.

V usage is TRBV30 and J usage is TRBJ2-5; 11 bases agree with TRBD2. V dropped 7 bases and J dropped 2; count of bases not matched to a gene: 9. The CDR3 spans 15 residues. Looked up from germline, CDR1 is GTSNPN and CDR2 is SVGIG (reference sequence). The CDR3 is CAYGPGTSGQETQYF. As DNA, the CDR3 is TGTGCCTACGGACCTGGGACTAGCGGTCAAGAGACCCAGTACTTC.

A remark on this clone: A junction boundary mismatches the germline segment, possibly from a read error. The chain combines TRBV7-9 with TRBJ2-3; TRBD2 matches 10 bases. CDR3 size: 18 residues. CDR1 and CDR2 from the germline V gene are SEHNR and FQNEAQ (reference sequence). In nucleotides, the CDR3 is TGTGCCAGCAGTTTAGGTTCACTAGCGGGAAGCCCTCCAGATACGCAGTATTTT. Protein sequence: CASSLGSLAGSPPDTQYF.

DNA for the CDR3: TGTGCCACCCAGGTGGGGAGCCGAACAGATGAAGCTTTCTTT. Protein: CATQVGSRTDEAFF. The chain links TRBV2 to TRBJ1-1; D is ambiguous. V was pared by 10 bases and J by 7 bases, with 22 bases between. This CDR3 is 14 amino acids long. Germline V lookup: CDR1 SNHLY, CDR2 FYNNEI.

The gene calls are TRBV2 and TRBJ1-1; 9 nucleotides align to TRBD1. The CDR3 length is 14 residues. Germline V lookup: CDR1 SNHLY, CDR2 FYNNEI. After removal of 4 bases from V and 5 bases from J, the junction contained 5 bases not matched to a gene. The CDR3 DNA reads TGTGCCAGCAGTGCACAGGGGGCACGGACTGAAGCTTTCTTT. Residues: CASSAQGARTEAFF.

This clone was detected only once. The chain has TRBV9 and TRBJ2-7, with 9 bases lining up with TRBD2. This CDR3 comprises 16 residues. The germline V gene encodes CDR1 SGDLS and CDR2 YYNGEE. The trim removed 3 bases at V and 2 bases at J, leaving 9 bases unmatched. The CDR3 sequence: CASSGSLTSGTYEQYF. CDR3 sequence (DNA): TGTGCCAGCAGCGGATCTTTGACTAGCGGTACCTACGAGCAGTACTTC.

The chain joins TRBV28 to TRBJ1-2; tentative D call: TRBD1 (5 bases). The CDR3 runs to 18 residues. Looked up from germline, CDR1 is MDHEN and CDR2 is SYDVKM. V was shortened by 2 bases and J by 3 bases, with 22 bases between the two germline ends. The CDR3 reads CASSLDLDSPSLDYGYTF. The CDR3 DNA sequence: TGTGCCAGCAGTTTAGACCTAGACAGCCCCAGTTTGGACTATGGCTACACCTTC.

The chain uses TRBV28 and TRBJ2-1, with 12 bases that match TRBD2. Trimming cost V 10 bases and J 8 bases; bases outside gene matches: 9. The CDR3 has 14 residues. Germline V gene data show CDR1 as MDHEN and CDR2 as SYDVKM. The CDR3 sequence is CATTTSGSFDEQFF. Written as DNA, the CDR3 is TGTGCCACCACGACTAGCGGGAGTTTCGATGAGCAGTTCTTC.

The V and J genes are TRBV6-5 and TRBJ2-2, with 11 bases identical to TRBD2. After removal of 3 bases from V and 1 base from J, the junction contained 1 base not matched to a gene. Germline-derived CDR1 and CDR2 are MNHEY and SVGAGI. There are 16 residues in the CDR3. The CDR3 here is CASSYGTSGNTGELFF. CDR3 DNA: TGTGCCAGCAGTTATGGGACTAGCGGGAACACCGGGGAGCTGTTTTTT.

The rearrangement uses TRBV7-9 and TRBJ2-7, with TRBD1 as a possible D gene (6 bases). The CDR3 loop spans 14 amino acids. Trimming removed 3 bases at V and 2 bases at J, with 11 bases between. The germline CDR1 and CDR2 sequences are SEHNR and FQNEAQ (reference sequence). The CDR3 bases are TGTGCCAGCAGCTTCACGGACAGCACCTACGAGCAGTACTTC. Its translation: CASSFTDSTYEQYF.

The chain carries TRBV29-1 and TRBJ2-3; D not certain. The CDR3 is made up of 13 amino acids. Trimming removed 1 base from V and 0 bases from J, with 5 bases in between. CDR1 is SQVTM and CDR2 is ANQGSEA in the germline V gene. In nucleotides, the CDR3 is TGCAGCGTTGAAGGAGGCAGCACAGATACGCAGTATTTT. The encoded protein is CSVEGGSTDTQYF.

The rearrangement joins TRBV7-2 to TRBJ2-7, with D possibly being TRBD1 (6 bases). The CDR3 covers 13 residues. V was pared by 3 bases and J by 3 bases, with 9 bases between. The germline CDR1 and CDR2 sequences are SGHTA and FQGNSA. The CDR3: CASSLTDSYEQYF. The DNA for the CDR3 is TGTGCCAGCAGCTTGACGGACAGCTACGAGCAGTACTTC.